Listed here are 5 T cell receptor beta chains from one sample, sequenced in a study of post-analysis software for immune sequencing data. Study-level results: Five TRBV segments appeared more often in patients than in controls, and TRBV5-6, TRBV5-1 and TRBV20-1 were among these.

These receptors lack a known antigen. TCR beta cDNA libraries included unique molecular identifiers. One entry per CDR3 protein results from TCRdb running MiXCR on the PCR reads. This sample yields around 250,000 distinct CDR3 sequences, of which 35% to 45% are seen a single time; around 5.2% belongs to the top ten. The sample was blood. Receptor source: a girl aged 5 to 17 with multiple sclerosis.

This clonotype was counted at least ten times. The rearrangement uses TRBV3-1 and TRBJ2-1; TRBD2 matches 10 bases. The CDR3 contains 15 residues. Germline loops: CDR1 LGHDT, CDR2 YNNKEL (reference sequence). V shed 5 bases and J 9 bases; nucleotides not matched to a gene: 10. The CDR3 DNA sequence: TGTGCCAGCAGCAGCGGGGGGGCACTATCTCTTGAGCAGTTCTTC. Residues: CASSSGGALSLEQFF.

This clonotype was observed many times. The chain links TRBV6-4 to TRBJ2-3; weak D call: TRBD2 (6 bases). This CDR3 comprises 15 residues. Trimming stripped 2 bases from V and 2 bases from J, with 11 bases between. The germline CDR1 and CDR2 sequences are MRHNA and SNTAGT. The CDR3 loop reads CASSDKAGNTDTQYF. In nucleotides, the CDR3 is TGTGCCAGCAGTGACAAGGCGGGAAACACAGATACGCAGTATTTT.

This clonotype was seen ten or more times. The chain recombines TRBV20-1 with TRBJ2-1; unclear D gene. The CDR3 is 14 residues long. Trimming took off 1 base at V and 0 bases at J, with 7 bases between the two ends. The germline V gene has CDR1 DFQATT and CDR2 SNEGSKA (reference sequence). The CDR3 nucleotides are TGCAGTGCTAGAGTTAGCAGCTCCTACAATGAGCAGTTCTTC. Its translation is CSARVSSSYNEQFF.

Points on this clonotype: A single base separates this from a much larger clone, so it may be a read error. The chain couples TRBV20-1 to TRBJ2-1, with 9 nucleotides matching TRBD2. The length of the CDR3 is 16 residues. V lost 5 bases to trimming and J lost 9 bases; unmatched junction nucleotides: 17. Germline assignment: CDR1 DFQATT and CDR2 SNEGSKA (reference sequence). Here the CDR3 DNA reads TGCAGTGCTTCCTTCCCGGGACTAGCTCGGTTCGGTGAGCAGTTCTTC. Its translation: CSASFPGLARFGEQFF.

The gene calls are TRBV5-1 and TRBJ2-7, with 14 positions matching TRBD2. Trimming at V came to 3 bases and at J to 7 bases, leaving 6 bases not matched to a gene. The CDR3 is made up of 15 amino acids. The germline gives CDR1 SGHRS, CDR2 YFSETQ. The CDR3 nucleotides read TGCGCCAGCAGCTGGACTAGCGGGGGGCCGAGTGAGCAGTACTTC. Translation: CASSWTSGGPSEQYF.